A selection of T cell receptor beta chains follows, all from one sample in a study of T cell repertoires in cytomegalovirus infection. The antigens these receptors bind are not known. TCRdb processed the reads anew with MiXCR; each CDR3 protein has one entry. This table holds a few hundred thousand distinct CDR3 sequences, about 42% found once. The starting material was cultured PBMCs, obtained from culture after CMV antigen stimulation. These receptors all come from a human donor in good health (CMV status not recorded). Some clones in this sample may be carry-over from other donors' samples. Each CDR3 is given with its conserved first and last residue. A D gene is named only where the DNA matches it firmly. Size tells how often a clone was seen (once, few, many) or the class of an expanded clone, and some rows leave it out.

D gene,clone size,J gene,V gene,CDR3 protein,CDR3 DNA
.,few,TRBJ2-1,TRBV7-9,CASSPPERRYNEQFF,TGTGCCAGCAGCCCACCGGAGAGGCGCTACAATGAGCAGTTCTTC
.,few,TRBJ2-5,TRBV7-4,CASSWDQETQYF,TGTGCCAGCAGCTGGGATCAAGAGACCCAGTACTTC
TRBD2,.,TRBJ2-3,TRBV18,CASSPPYASGRPGGTQYF,TGTGCCAGCTCACCACCGTATGCTAGCGGGAGGCCGGGAGGTACGCAGTATTTT
.,.,TRBJ2-3,TRBV5-1,CASSLAGPGDTQYF,TGCGCCAGCAGCTTGGCCGGACCCGGGGATACGCAGTATTTT
.,few,TRBJ2-1,TRBV6-2/TRBV6-3,CASSRENEQFF,TGTGCCAGCAGCCGCGAGAATGAGCAGTTCTTC
TRBD1,.,TRBJ1-2,TRBV20-1,CSARDDRGVGYTF,TGCAGTGCTAGAGACGACAGGGGGGTGGGCTACACCTTC
.,few,TRBJ1-2,TRBV7-6,CASSPLYGYTF,TGTGCCAGCAGCCCTCTCTATGGCTACACCTTC
.,.,TRBJ2-3,TRBV6-2/TRBV6-3,CASQRPSRAGDTQYF,TGTGCCAGCCAGCGTCCTAGCAGGGCCGGAGATACGCAGTATTTT
.,.,TRBJ1-3,TRBV11-2,CASSSNSGVTIYF,TGTGCCAGCAGCTCCAATTCAGGCGTCACCATATATTTT
.,few,TRBJ2-2,TRBV7-2,CASSLETGELFF,TGTGCCAGCAGCTTAGAAACCGGGGAGCTGTTTTTT
.,.,TRBJ1-6,TRBV19,CASTIGGSDSPLHF,TGTGCCAGTACCATCGGGGGATCCGATTCACCCCTCCACTTT
.,few,TRBJ2-5,TRBV7-9,CASSPLGHRAVETQYF,TGTGCCAGCAGCCCCCTGGGACACAGGGCGGTAGAGACCCAGTACTTC
.,few,TRBJ2-1,TRBV10-3,CAISEGTSQDEQFF,TGTGCCATCAGTGAGGGGACCTCCCAGGATGAGCAGTTCTTC
.,.,TRBJ1-5,TRBV6-1,CASSRTRGGGRPQHF,TGTGCCAGCAGTCGGACGAGGGGGGGCGGGAGGCCCCAGCATTTT
.,.,TRBJ1-2,TRBV7-6,CASSSQMGRWEYGYTF,TGTGCCAGCAGTTCACAAATGGGGCGTTGGGAATATGGCTACACCTTC
TRBD2,many,TRBJ2-3,TRBV7-2,CASSLYTSGLTQYF,TGTGCCAGCAGCTTATACACTAGCGGGTTGACGCAGTATTTT
.,few,TRBJ2-5,TRBV5-5,CASSRDPQETQYF,TGTGCCAGCAGCCGGGACCCACAAGAGACCCAGTACTTC
.,few,TRBJ1-2,TRBV4-1,CASSQEMGSLSGYTF,TGCGCCAGCAGCCAAGAAATGGGCAGTCTCTCTGGCTACACCTTC
.,few,TRBJ2-2,TRBV6-2/TRBV6-3,CASSYSRGPGELFF,TGTGCCAGCAGTTACTCAAGGGGACCCGGGGAGCTGTTTTTT
.,many,TRBJ1-6,TRBV7-9,CASSLDSSYNSPLHF,TGTGCCAGCAGCTTAGACAGCTCCTATAATTCACCCCTCCACTTT
TRBD2,few,TRBJ2-5,TRBV7-2,CASSLAQRGSLETQYF,TGTGCCAGCAGCTTAGCGCAGCGGGGGTCCCTAGAGACCCAGTACTTC
.,many,TRBJ2-1,TRBV7-2,CASSSPPGHRGHEQFF,TGTGCCAGCAGCTCCCCCCCGGGACACCGAGGGCATGAGCAGTTCTTC
TRBD1,few,TRBJ2-1,TRBV7-2,CASSLQQGGDEQFF,TGTGCCAGCAGCTTACAACAGGGGGGTGATGAGCAGTTCTTC
.,.,TRBJ2-2,TRBV7-9,CASSQGHPNTGELFF,TGTGCCAGCAGCCAAGGACATCCGAACACCGGGGAGCTGTTTTTT